A single sample is the source of the 17 T cell receptor beta chains below, sequenced in a study of shared clonotypes between healthy human individuals. Sequencing was performed with immunoSEQ multiplex PCR; in TCRdb, only in-frame clones are kept and a portion is missing. The table shows a few million clones, with approximately 92% occurring only once. Selected positively for CCR7 and CD45RO-negative, naive CD8 cells excluded terminally differentiated effector memory CD45RA+ cells. The sequencing input was naive CD8+ T cells from PBMCs. These TCRs come from a man aged 18-30 years in good health. Some clones in this sample may be carry-over from other donors' samples.

The chain couples TRBV5-6 to TRBJ1-1, with unresolved D. V lost 4 bases and J 2 bases, leaving 12 bases between the germline ends. The CDR3 has 14 amino acids. Germline CDR1 reads SGHDT; CDR2 reads YYEEEE. In DNA, the CDR3 is TGTGCCAGCAGCCGGGAGACGGAAAACACTGAAGCTTTCTTT. The encoded protein is CASSRETENTEAFF.

The rearrangement links TRBV4-1 to TRBJ1-4; no reliable D call. Looked up from germline, CDR1 is MGHRA and CDR2 is YSYEKL. V was clipped by 0 bases and J by 7 bases, with 9 bases between them. The CDR3 covers 14 residues. The CDR3 DNA sequence: TGCGCCAGCAGCCAAGATATGAGGGTTGAAAAACTGTTTTTT. Its translation: CASSQDMRVEKLFF.

The genes are TRBV12-5 and TRBJ2-3; possibly TRBD1 for D (6 bases). The CDR3 totals 13 residues. With 3 bases removed from V and 8 bases from J, the gap between germline ends came to 12 bases. Germline values: CDR1 LGHNT, CDR2 FRNRAP. The DNA for the CDR3 is TGTGCTAGTGGTTTTGGGGGCGCGGGTACGCAGTATTTT. It codes for CASGFGGAGTQYF.

The chain employs TRBV29-1 and TRBJ1-2; D uncertain. Germline V gene lookup returns CDR1 SQVTM and CDR2 ANQGSEA. CDR3 size: 15 residues. Trimming removed 7 bases from V and 4 bases from J, with 22 bases in between. This CDR3 reads CSARPVEGKIYGYTF. CDR3 DNA: TGCAGCGCCCGCCCAGTCGAGGGAAAAATCTATGGCTACACCTTC.

The J gene is TRBJ1-4, the V gene TRBV18, with 7 bases aligning to TRBD1. The CDR3 runs to 17 residues. The V and J ends lost 6 bases and 0 bases, in that order; junction bases with no gene match: 10. Germline V lookup: CDR1 KGHSH, CDR2 LQKENI. CDR3 loop: CASSPERQGTTNEKLFF. The DNA for the CDR3 is TGTGCCAGCTCGCCAGAAAGACAGGGAACAACTAATGAAAAACTGTTTTTT.

The genes are TRBV11-2 and TRBJ2-3; D might be TRBD2 (5 bases). Germline values: CDR1 SGHAT, CDR2 FQNNGV. The CDR3 extends over 15 amino acids. V dropped 6 bases and J dropped 4 bases, with 17 bases sitting between them. CDR3: CASSVGRTRADTQYF. The DNA for the CDR3 is TGTGCCAGCAGTGTAGGCAGGACGAGGGCAGATACGCAGTATTTT.

Written as DNA, the CDR3 is TGTGCCAGCAGTTTATATCGGGGCAGGGGTTTCACAGATACGCAGTATTTT. This gives the protein CASSLYRGRGFTDTQYF. This sequence joins TRBV28 and TRBJ2-3, with D maybe TRBD1 (6 bases). The germline V gene encodes CDR1 MDHEN and CDR2 SYDVKM. The V gene lost 1 base and the J gene lost 2 bases, with 16 bases spanning the gap. CDR3 length equals 17 residues.

The chain is built from TRBV6-6 and TRBJ2-7; 8 nucleotides agree with TRBD2. Trimming at V came to 8 bases and at J to 3 bases, leaving 9 bases not matched to a gene. The CDR3 runs to 14 residues. Per the germline V gene, CDR1 is MNHNY and CDR2 is SVGAGI (reference sequence). This chain's CDR3 is CASALAGGNYEQYF. CDR3 bases: TGTGCCAGCGCCCTGGCGGGAGGAAACTACGAGCAGTACTTC.

This clone occurred once. J is TRBJ2-1 and V is TRBV7-6; the match to TRBD2 covers 14 bases. Germline CDR1 and CDR2: SGHVS and FNYEAQ. The CDR3 length is 15 residues. Trimming cost V 5 bases and J 6 bases; bases outside gene matches: 3. The CDR3 loop is CASSPGTSGSNEQFF. DNA for the CDR3: TGTGCCAGCAGCCCCGGGACTAGCGGGAGCAATGAGCAGTTCTTC.

The chain uses TRBV11-1 and TRBJ2-3; possibly TRBD1 or TRBD2 for D (5 bases each). The CDR3 totals 17 residues. Germline-derived CDR1 and CDR2 are SGHAT and FQDESV (reference sequence). V was trimmed by 5 bases and J by 2 bases, leaving 20 bases between them. The DNA of the CDR3 is TGTGCCAGCAGCCCTTCTGAGGTAGGGGAGACCACAGATACGCAGTATTTT. Protein: CASSPSEVGETTDTQYF.

The V gene is TRBV19, the J gene TRBJ2-1; the D is unclear. CDR1 is LNHDA and CDR2 is SQIVND in the germline V gene (reference sequence). The CDR3 spans 14 residues. Trimming pared 4 bases from V and 6 bases from J, leaving 13 bases between. The CDR3 here is CASSTYLWVNEQFF. The CDR3, as DNA: TGTGCCAGTAGTACCTACCTATGGGTCAATGAGCAGTTCTTC.

The chain carries TRBV11-2 and TRBJ2-7; D ambiguous. Germline assignment: CDR1 SGHAT and CDR2 FQNNGV. The CDR3 is 13 residues long. The germline V and J ends were trimmed by 5 bases and 7 bases, with 15 bases remaining between them. The DNA for the CDR3 is TGTGCCAGCAGCCCCCAGAGGAACGGGGAGCAGTACTTC. It is translated as CASSPQRNGEQYF.

This chain uses TRBV11-2 with TRBJ2-3; 10 bases fit TRBD2. V shed 3 bases and J 5 bases; nucleotides not matched to a gene: 5. The germline CDR1 and CDR2 sequences are SGHAT and FQNNGV. CDR3 length equals 15 residues. CDR3 sequence reads: CASSFGTSVGDTQYF. Here the CDR3 DNA reads TGTGCCAGCAGCTTTGGGACTAGCGTTGGAGATACGCAGTATTTT.

The chain links TRBV10-3 to TRBJ2-2, with 8 nucleotides matching TRBD1. Germline-derived CDR1 and CDR2 are ENHRY and SYGVKD. The CDR3 extends over 18 amino acids. J gave up 2 bases and V 0 bases, and 8 bases lay outside the gene matches. The CDR3 protein is CAISESRPGQVNTGELFF. DNA of the CDR3: TGTGCCATCAGTGAGTCTCGGCCGGGACAGGTCAACACCGGGGAGCTGTTTTTT.

The genes are TRBV27 and TRBJ2-1; D is undetermined. Trimming shortened V by 3 bases and J by 3 bases, and 9 bases separated the two germline ends. The CDR3 length is 14 residues. Looked up from germline, CDR1 is MNHEY and CDR2 is SMNVEV (reference sequence). The CDR3 loop is CASSFGSVYNEQFF. In nucleotides, the CDR3 is TGTGCCAGCAGTTTCGGGTCAGTCTACAATGAGCAGTTCTTC.

This clone was seen a few times. This same CDR3 is encoded by further DNA sequences in the sample. V is TRBV19 and J is TRBJ1-5; unclear D gene. The CDR3 length is 13 residues. Germline V CDR1 and CDR2: LNHDA, SQIVND (reference sequence). Between the trimmed V and J ends, which lost 3 bases and 1 base, there was a span of 4 bases. The CDR3 region has the DNA TGTGCCAGTAGTATCGCCAGCAATCAGCCCCAGCATTTT. The encoded protein is CASSIASNQPQHF. Combining the CDR3 with reference TRBV19 and TRBJ1-5 gives the whole variable domain DGGITQSPKYLFRKEGQNVTLSCEQNLNHDAMYWYRQDPGQGLRLIYYSQIVNDFQKGDIAEGYSVSREKKESFPLTVTSAQKNPTAFYLCASSIASNQPQHFGDGTRLSIL.

The chain uses TRBV10-1 and TRBJ2-1, with D perhaps TRBD2 (5 bases). With 3 bases removed from V and 1 base from J, the gap between germline ends came to 13 bases. Germline CDR1 reads WNHNN; CDR2 reads SYGVQD (reference sequence). The CDR3 runs to 16 residues. CDR3 residues: CASSDGSSLSYNEQFF. In nucleotides, the CDR3 is TGCGCCAGCAGTGATGGGTCTAGCTTATCCTACAATGAGCAGTTCTTC.